This T cell receptor (beta chain) came from a study of T cell responses to AZD1222 COVID-19 vaccine. The CDR3 is made up of 15 amino acids. V lost 7 bases to trimming and J lost 1 base, with 15 bases between them. The germline CDR1 and CDR2 sequences are MNHEY and SVGAGI. General study findings and limits: Most donors were white British and more were female, and clonal diversity was possibly underestimated. Across the whole spike, CD4 TCRs peaked at regions 160-218 and 743-854. Among spike-specific TCRs, nearly half reportedly target unmutated variant regions.

Method: immunoSEQ multiplex PCR; TCRdb's copy keeps in-frame clones and lacks some. This table holds some 250,000 clones, around 92% found once. Researchers grouped second doses given at about 4 or about 12 weeks into one pool. Worth noting for this clone: The antigen is unknown.

V is TRBV6-5 and J is TRBJ2-3; possible D gene TRBD2, 6 bases. The sequenced sample was peripheral blood, obtained 28 days after the second AZD1222 dose. This clonotype originated in an adult who received the AZD1222 COVID-19 vaccine. CDR3: CASNPGLGGTDTQYF. The DNA for the CDR3 is TGTGCCAGCAATCCGGGACTTGGAGGCACAGATACGCAGTATTTT.